The 21 T cell receptor beta chains below were found in one sample sequenced in a study of post-analysis software for immune sequencing data. Regarding the study as a whole: Four or five TRBV segments, including TRBV5-6, TRBV5-1 and TRBV20-1, were more frequent in patients than controls.

Prepared libraries of TCR beta cDNA carried unique molecular identifiers. TCRdb re-called the PCR reads with MiXCR, one entry per CDR3 protein. The data show some 240,000 distinct CDR3 sequences, 36% seen once. Their antigens remain unidentified. What was sequenced was blood. These receptors were taken from a girl between 5 and 17 years old with multiple sclerosis.

Concerning this clonotype itself: Just one base apart from a much larger clone, this may be a read error. The chain carries TRBV20-1 and TRBJ2-3; the D gene is possibly TRBD2 (5 bases). Trimming took 1 base from V and 0 from J, leaving 5 bases between them. The germline CDR1 and CDR2 sequences are DFQATT and SNEGSKA (reference sequence). CDR3 length equals 13 residues. CDR3 DNA sequence: TGCAGTGCTAGAGGGACTAGCACAGATACGCAGTATTTT. As protein: CSARGTSTDTQYF.

This clonotype has a single count. The chain combines TRBV18 with TRBJ2-3, with 8 positions matching TRBD2. Germline CDR1 KGHSH, CDR2 LQKENI. V gave up 4 bases and J gave up 0 bases; unmatched junction bases: 3. This CDR3 contains 15 residues. In DNA, the CDR3 is TGTGCCAGCTCACTCCGGGAGGGAAGCACAGATACGCAGTATTTT. It translates to CASSLREGSTDTQYF.

The sample holds many counts of this clonotype. A junction boundary mismatches the germline segment, possibly from a read error. V gene TRBV5-1 combines with J gene TRBJ2-3, with 7 bases aligning to TRBD2. Germline-derived CDR1 and CDR2 are SGHRS and YFSETQ. The CDR3 extends over 12 amino acids. CDR3 in DNA: TGTGCCAGCAGTCCGGGGGGAGATACGCAGTATTTT. This encodes CASSPGGDTQYF.

V is TRBV18 and J is TRBJ2-3; 8 bases line up with TRBD1. The ends lost 3 bases at V and 0 bases at J; junction bases unmatched: 8. Germline V gives CDR1 KGHSH, CDR2 LQKENI. CDR3 size: 17 residues. CDR3 nucleotides: TGTGCCAGCTCACCCGGGACAGGCTTCGCTAGCACAGATACGCAGTATTTT. Protein: CASSPGTGFASTDTQYF.

This clonotype was counted many times. This rearrangement joins TRBV28 to TRBJ2-1, with 8 bases matching TRBD2. Germline values: CDR1 MDHEN, CDR2 SYDVKM. With V trimmed by 4 bases and J by 9 bases, 14 bases remained unmatched. This CDR3 region has 16 residues. The CDR3 here is CASSSLSGGPTTEQFF. CDR3 sequence (DNA): TGTGCCAGCAGTTCCCTGAGCGGGGGCCCTACAACTGAGCAGTTCTTC.

This clonotype was seen repeatedly, ten times or more. The chain has TRBV20-1 and TRBJ2-1, with D possibly TRBD2 on 5 matching bases. Looked up from germline, CDR1 is DFQATT and CDR2 is SNEGSKA (reference sequence). The CDR3 sequence is 15 residues long. Trimming took 4 bases from V and 0 from J, leaving 13 bases between them. The CDR3 is CSATASGSSYNEQFF. Here the CDR3 DNA reads TGCAGTGCTACAGCTTCGGGAAGCTCCTACAATGAGCAGTTCTTC.

V and J are TRBV5-1 and TRBJ2-3, with D hard to call. Germline V gene data show CDR1 as SGHRS and CDR2 as YFSETQ. V was trimmed by 0 bases and J by 2 bases, leaving 10 bases between them. The CDR3 consists of 15 residues. The CDR3 spells CASSLAQILTDTQYF. The DNA of the CDR3 is TGCGCCAGCAGCTTGGCCCAGATTCTCACAGATACGCAGTATTTT.

The J gene is TRBJ1-1, the V gene TRBV3-1; D is uncertain. Between the trimmed V and J ends, which lost 4 bases and 0 bases, there was a span of 12 bases. This CDR3 comprises 15 residues. CDR1 and CDR2 (germline): LGHDT, YNNKEL (reference sequence). As DNA, the CDR3 is TGTGCCAGCAGCCCAGCGATTACGGTGAACACTGAAGCTTTCTTT. The encoded protein is CASSPAITVNTEAFF.

Regarding this clonotype: A read error is possible here, since a much larger clone lies one base away. The gene calls are TRBV5-1 and TRBJ2-3; TRBD1 agrees at 7 bases. In germline, CDR1 is SGHRS, CDR2 YFSETQ. The CDR3 length is 12 residues. V lost 7 bases, J lost 9 bases, and 8 bases stayed unmatched. The DNA of the CDR3 is TGCGCCAGCGGCATAACAGGGGACACGCAGTATTTT. Encoded protein: CASGITGDTQYF.

This sequence joins TRBV20-1 and TRBJ1-1, with no clear D. The V end lost 0 bases, the J end lost 6 bases, and 14 bases lay between the germline ends. Germline V lookup: CDR1 DFQATT, CDR2 SNEGSKA (reference sequence). The CDR3 runs to 14 residues. CDR3 sequence reads: CSARERRAQAEAFF. CDR3 nucleotide sequence: TGCAGTGCTAGAGAGCGACGGGCCCAGGCTGAAGCTTTCTTT.

The chain links TRBV29-1 to TRBJ2-5; 10 bases are shared with TRBD1. Trimming took 1 base from V and 5 from J; bases not matched to a gene: 10. CDR1 SQVTM and CDR2 ANQGSEA come from the germline V gene. This CDR3 is built from 16 residues. CDR3 DNA sequence: TGCAGCGTTGAAGTCCGGGGACAGGGGCCGGCGGAGACCCAGTACTTC. This codes for CSVEVRGQGPAETQYF.

This clonotype was seen more than once but under ten times. V gene TRBV6-4 combines with J gene TRBJ2-2; D call uncertain. V lost 2 bases and J 7 bases, leaving 5 bases between the germline ends. The CDR3 sequence is 12 residues long. CDR1 is MRHNA, CDR2 SNTAGT, per germline. The CDR3 DNA follows: TGTGCCAGCAGTGACATGCGCGGGGAGCTGTTTTTT. Encoded protein: CASSDMRGELFF.

In its sample, this clonotype was seen many times. The V and J genes are TRBV20-1 and TRBJ2-1; 12 positions match TRBD2. The V gene end was trimmed by 0 bases and the J gene end by 8 bases; junction bases not matched to a gene: 5. The germline V gene has CDR1 DFQATT and CDR2 SNEGSKA (reference sequence). CDR3 length: 15 residues. CDR3 amino acids: CSARDRTSGKDEQFF. The DNA of the CDR3 is TGCAGTGCTAGAGATCGGACTAGCGGGAAGGATGAGCAGTTCTTC.

In this sample, this clonotype turned up many times. CDR3 residues: CASSEGGANVLTF. In DNA, the CDR3 is TGTGCCAGCAGTGAAGGTGGGGCCAACGTCCTGACTTTC. The V call is TRBV6-1, the J call TRBJ2-6; no definite D call. This CDR3 is built from 13 residues. The V end lost 1 base, the J end lost 3 bases, and 1 base lay between the germline ends. CDR1 is MNHNS, CDR2 SASEGT, per germline.

This clonotype was recorded at least ten times. DNA for the CDR3: TGCAGCGTTGAAAAGGGTTATGGCTACACCTTC. Residues: CSVEKGYGYTF. The chain has TRBV29-1 and TRBJ1-2, with D unresolved. The V gene's germline CDR1 is SQVTM and CDR2 ANQGSEA. This CDR3 has 11 residues. V was shortened by 2 bases and J by 5 bases, with 6 bases between the two germline ends. The complete variable domain, with remaining parts taken from reference TRBV29-1 and TRBJ1-2, reads SAVISQKPSRDICQRGTSLTIQCQVDSQVTMMFWYRQQPGQSLTLIATANQGSEATYESGFVIDKFPISRPNLTFSTLTVSNMSPEDSSIYLCSVEKGYGYTFGSGTRLTVV.

In the case of this clonotype: A much bigger clone sits one base away, suggesting this may be a read error. V and J are TRBV2 and TRBJ2-7, with D possibly matching TRBD2 (5 bases). V was clipped by 4 bases and J by 3 bases, with 10 bases between them. Germline V gene data show CDR1 as SNHLY and CDR2 as FYNNEI. CDR3 length: 13 residues. The CDR3 region has the DNA TGTGCCAGCAGTGGAGACGGGGTCTACGAGCAGTACTTC. Protein: CASSGDGVYEQYF.

This clonotype was seen ten or more times. The rearrangement joins TRBV12-3 or TRBV12-4 to TRBJ1-2, with a weak D call TRBD1 (6 bases). This CDR3 has 15 residues. The V end lost 3 bases, the J end lost 4 bases, and 15 bases lay between the germline ends. This CDR3 is CASSFGGSLAYGYTF. The CDR3 DNA follows: TGTGCCAGCAGTTTCGGGGGCTCCCTCGCCTATGGCTACACCTTC.

V gene TRBV7-8 combines with J gene TRBJ2-1; 10 bases fit TRBD1. The CDR3 spans 20 residues. The germline gives CDR1 SGHVS, CDR2 FQNEAQ. Trimming cost V 2 bases and J 2 bases; bases outside gene matches: 15. The CDR3 region has the DNA TGTGCCAGCAGCTTAACTGCTAAACCGGGACAGGGGCCTACCTACAATGAGCAGTTCTTC. It yields the protein CASSLTAKPGQGPTYNEQFF.

This clonotype was observed many times. This chain uses TRBV20-1 with TRBJ1-1; weak D call: TRBD1 (6 bases). CDR3 size: 14 residues. In germline, CDR1 is DFQATT, CDR2 SNEGSKA (reference sequence). V lost 2 bases to trimming and J lost 4 bases, with 14 bases between them. The DNA for the CDR3 is TGCAGTGCTAGACGGGGAGGGGGGGGCACTGAAGCTTTCTTT. Translating gives CSARRGGGGTEAFF.

As concerns this clonotype: One base away lies a much larger clone, so this may be a sequencing read error. The chain employs TRBV12-3 or TRBV12-4 and TRBJ1-1; D is possibly TRBD1 (6 bases). V was trimmed by 2 bases and J by 3 bases, leaving 16 bases between them. This CDR3 has 16 amino acids. The DNA for the CDR3 is TGTGCCAGCAGTTTATCGACAGGACCTCTGTACACTGAAGCTTTCTTT. Translated: CASSLSTGPLYTEAFF.

This clonotype was recorded at least ten times. The rearrangement uses TRBV6-6 and TRBJ2-1, with 9 bases identical to TRBD2. Germline V gene data show CDR1 as MNHNY and CDR2 as SVGAGI (reference sequence). The CDR3 length is 15 residues. The J segment lost 7 bases and the V segment lost 6 bases, leaving 10 bases of the junction unmatched. The CDR3 is CASSPGLAGTNEQFF. In DNA form, the CDR3 reads TGTGCCAGCAGCCCGGGGCTAGCGGGGACAAATGAGCAGTTCTTC.